Sequencing of this T cell receptor (beta chain) was carried out in a study of control samples from healthy donors and cancer patients. The table came from immunoSEQ multiplex PCR; TCRdb's copy has only in-frame clones and leaves some out. Here the sample spans more than 85,000 clones, roughly 94% being singletons. The J segment lost 4 bases and the V segment lost 0 bases, leaving 9 bases of the junction unmatched. Germline assignment: CDR1 SGHKS and CDR2 YYEKEE (reference sequence). The CDR3 extends over 17 amino acids. This rearrangement joins TRBV5-5 to TRBJ2-5; 10 bases line up with TRBD2. The source of this sequence is a woman under 30 in good health. What was sequenced was blood. The CDR3 bases are TGTGCCAGCAGCTTGGGCCTAGCGGGGGCCCGCGGAGAGACCCAGTACTTC. Protein: CASSLGLAGARGETQYF.